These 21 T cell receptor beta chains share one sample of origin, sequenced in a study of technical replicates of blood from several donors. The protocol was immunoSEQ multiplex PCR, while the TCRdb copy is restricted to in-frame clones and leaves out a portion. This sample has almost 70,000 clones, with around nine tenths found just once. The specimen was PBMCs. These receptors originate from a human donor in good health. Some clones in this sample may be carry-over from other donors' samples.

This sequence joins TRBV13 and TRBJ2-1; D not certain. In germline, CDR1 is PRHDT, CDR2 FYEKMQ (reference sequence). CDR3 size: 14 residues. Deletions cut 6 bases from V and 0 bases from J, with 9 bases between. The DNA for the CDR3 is TGTGCCAGCAGGCTTTCTAGCTCCTACAATGAGCAGTTCTTC. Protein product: CASRLSSSYNEQFF.

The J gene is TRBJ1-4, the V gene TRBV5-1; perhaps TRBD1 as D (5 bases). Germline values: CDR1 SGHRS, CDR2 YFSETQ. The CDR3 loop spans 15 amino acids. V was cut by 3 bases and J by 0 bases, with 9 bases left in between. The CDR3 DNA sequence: TGCGCCAGCAGCTCTGGGGGGGCAACTAATGAAAAACTGTTTTTT. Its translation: CASSSGGATNEKLFF.

The CDR3 sequence is CASKEVGQTNYGYTF. CDR3 DNA: TGTGCCAGCAAAGAGGTCGGCCAGACTAACTATGGCTACACCTTC. J is TRBJ1-2 and V is TRBV2; no clear D gene. V shed 7 bases and J shed 0 bases, with 15 bases lying between them. CDR3 length: 15 amino acids. The germline V gene encodes CDR1 SNHLY and CDR2 FYNNEI.

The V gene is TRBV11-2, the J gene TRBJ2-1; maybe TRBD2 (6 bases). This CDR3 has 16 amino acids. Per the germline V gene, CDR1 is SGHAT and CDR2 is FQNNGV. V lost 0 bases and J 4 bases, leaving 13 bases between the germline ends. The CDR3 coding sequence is TGTGCCAGCAGCTTAGAGGCTAGCGTATCTTACAATGAGCAGTTCTTC. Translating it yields CASSLEASVSYNEQFF.

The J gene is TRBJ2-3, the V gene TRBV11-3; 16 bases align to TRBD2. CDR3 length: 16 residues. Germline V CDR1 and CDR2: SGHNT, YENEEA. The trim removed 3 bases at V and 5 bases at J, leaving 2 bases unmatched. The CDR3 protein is CASSLGLAGGGDTQYF. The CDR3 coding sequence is TGTGCCAGCAGCTTGGGACTAGCGGGAGGGGGAGATACGCAGTATTTT.

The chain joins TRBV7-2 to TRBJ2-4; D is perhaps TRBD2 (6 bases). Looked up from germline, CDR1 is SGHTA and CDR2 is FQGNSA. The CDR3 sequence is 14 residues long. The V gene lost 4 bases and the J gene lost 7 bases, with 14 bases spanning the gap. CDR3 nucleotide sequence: TGTGCCAGCAGCTCCCCGTCGGGGGTGAACATTCAGTACTTC. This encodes CASSSPSGVNIQYF. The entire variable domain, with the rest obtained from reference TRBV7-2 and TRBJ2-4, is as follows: GAGVSQSPSNKVTEKGKDVELRCDPISGHTALYWYRQSLGQGLEFLIYFQGNSAPDKSGLPSDRFSAERTGGSVSTLTIQRTQQEDSAVYLCASSSPSGVNIQYFGAGTRLSVL.

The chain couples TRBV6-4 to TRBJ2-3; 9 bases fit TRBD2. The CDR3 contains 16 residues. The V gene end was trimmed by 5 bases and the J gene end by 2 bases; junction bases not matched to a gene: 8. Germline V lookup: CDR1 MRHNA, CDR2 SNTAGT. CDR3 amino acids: CASSNTAGGPTDTQYF. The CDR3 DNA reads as TGTGCCAGCAGTAACACAGCGGGGGGCCCCACAGATACGCAGTATTTT.

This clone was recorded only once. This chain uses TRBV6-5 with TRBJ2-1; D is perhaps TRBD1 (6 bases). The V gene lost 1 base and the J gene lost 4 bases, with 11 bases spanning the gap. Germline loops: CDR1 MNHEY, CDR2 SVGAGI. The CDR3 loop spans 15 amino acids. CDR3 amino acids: CASSYYQGSYNEQFF. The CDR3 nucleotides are TGTGCCAGCAGTTACTATCAGGGGTCGTACAATGAGCAGTTCTTC.

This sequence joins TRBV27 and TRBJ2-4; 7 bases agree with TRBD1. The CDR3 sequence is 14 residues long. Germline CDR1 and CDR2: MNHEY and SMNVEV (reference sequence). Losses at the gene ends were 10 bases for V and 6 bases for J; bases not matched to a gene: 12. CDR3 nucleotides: TGTGCCACTAAAAAGGCAGGGGGTGGAAACATTCAGTACTTC. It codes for CATKKAGGGNIQYF.

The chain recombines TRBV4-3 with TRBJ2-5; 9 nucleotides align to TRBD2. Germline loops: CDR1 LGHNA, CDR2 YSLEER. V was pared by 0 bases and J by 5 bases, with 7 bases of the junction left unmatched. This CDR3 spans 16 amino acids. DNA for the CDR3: TGCGCCAGCAGCCAAGATTATGGCGGGGGGGCTGAGACCCAGTACTTC. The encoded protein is CASSQDYGGGAETQYF.

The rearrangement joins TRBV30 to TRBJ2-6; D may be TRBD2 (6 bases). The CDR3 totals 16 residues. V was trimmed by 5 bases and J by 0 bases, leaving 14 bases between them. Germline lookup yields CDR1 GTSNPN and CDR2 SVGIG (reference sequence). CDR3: CAWWRAGTSGANVLTF. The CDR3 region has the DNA TGTGCCTGGTGGAGGGCAGGAACCTCTGGGGCCAACGTCCTGACTTTC.

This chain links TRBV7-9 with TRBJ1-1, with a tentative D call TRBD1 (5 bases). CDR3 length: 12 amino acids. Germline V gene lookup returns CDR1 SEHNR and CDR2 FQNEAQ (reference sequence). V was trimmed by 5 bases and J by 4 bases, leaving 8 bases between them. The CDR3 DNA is TGTGCCAGCAGCCGCGACAGCACTGAAGCTTTCTTT. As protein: CASSRDSTEAFF.

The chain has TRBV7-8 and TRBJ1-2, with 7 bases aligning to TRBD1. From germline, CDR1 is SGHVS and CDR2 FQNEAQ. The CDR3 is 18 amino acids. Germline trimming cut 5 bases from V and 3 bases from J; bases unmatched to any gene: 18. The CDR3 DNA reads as TGTGCCAGCAGCCATAATAACAATCCAGGGGGGCGAGACTATGGCTACACCTTC. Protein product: CASSHNNNPGGRDYGYTF.

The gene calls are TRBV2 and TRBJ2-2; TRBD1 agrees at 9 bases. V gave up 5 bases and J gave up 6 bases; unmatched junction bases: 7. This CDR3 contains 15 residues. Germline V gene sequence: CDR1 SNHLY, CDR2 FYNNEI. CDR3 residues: CASSYRGRIAGELFF. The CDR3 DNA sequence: TGTGCCAGCAGTTACAGGGGGCGCATCGCCGGGGAGCTGTTTTTT.

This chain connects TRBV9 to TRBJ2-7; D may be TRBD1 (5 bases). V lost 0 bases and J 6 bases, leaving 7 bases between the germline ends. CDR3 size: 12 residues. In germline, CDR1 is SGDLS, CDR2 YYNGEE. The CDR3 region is CASSVGGAEQYF. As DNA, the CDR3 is TGTGCCAGCAGCGTAGGGGGCGCCGAGCAGTACTTC. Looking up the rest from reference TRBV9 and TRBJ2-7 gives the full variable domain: DSGVTQTPKHLITATGQRVTLRCSPRSGDLSVYWYQQSLDQGLQFLIQYYNGEERAKGNILERFSAQQFPDLHSELNLSSLELGDSALYFCASSVGGAEQYFGPGTRLTVT.

The CDR3 region has the DNA TGTGCCAGCAGCTTCGGTGGCGGGAGCTCCTACGAGCAGTACTTC. Translation: CASSFGGGSSYEQYF. This sequence joins TRBV5-8 and TRBJ2-7; 7 bases align to TRBD2. CDR3 length: 15 residues. After removal of 2 bases from V and 0 bases from J, the junction contained 5 bases not matched to a gene. The germline gives CDR1 SGHTS, CDR2 YDEGEE.

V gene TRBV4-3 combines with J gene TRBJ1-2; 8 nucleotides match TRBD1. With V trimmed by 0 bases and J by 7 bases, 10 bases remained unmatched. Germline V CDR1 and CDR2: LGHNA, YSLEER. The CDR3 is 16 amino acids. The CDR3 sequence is CASSQDTGQAGVGYTF. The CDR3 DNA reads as TGCGCCAGCAGCCAAGATACGGGACAGGCAGGGGTTGGCTACACCTTC.

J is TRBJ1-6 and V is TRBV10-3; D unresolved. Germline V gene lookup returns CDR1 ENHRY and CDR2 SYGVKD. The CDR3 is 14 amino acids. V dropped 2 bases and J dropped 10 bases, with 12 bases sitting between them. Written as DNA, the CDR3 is TGTGCCATCAGTGAGGGACGGGAGGGATCACCCCTCCACTTT. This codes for CAISEGREGSPLHF.

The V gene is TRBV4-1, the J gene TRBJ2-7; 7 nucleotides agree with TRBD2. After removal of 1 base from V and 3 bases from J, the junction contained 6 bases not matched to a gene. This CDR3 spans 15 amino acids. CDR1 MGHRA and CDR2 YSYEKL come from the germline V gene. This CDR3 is CASSQAAGAGYEQYF. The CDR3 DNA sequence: TGCGCCAGCAGCCAAGCGGCGGGAGCTGGCTACGAGCAGTACTTC.

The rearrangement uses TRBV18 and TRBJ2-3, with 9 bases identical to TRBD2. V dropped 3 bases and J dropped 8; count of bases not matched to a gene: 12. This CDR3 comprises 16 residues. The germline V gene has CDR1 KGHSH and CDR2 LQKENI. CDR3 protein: CASSPPRGLAGSTQYF. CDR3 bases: TGTGCCAGCTCACCCCCGAGGGGGCTAGCGGGGTCTACGCAGTATTTT.

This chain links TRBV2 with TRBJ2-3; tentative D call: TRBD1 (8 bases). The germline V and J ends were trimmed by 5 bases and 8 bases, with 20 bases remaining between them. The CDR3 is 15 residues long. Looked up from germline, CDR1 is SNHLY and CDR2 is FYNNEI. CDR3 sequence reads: CASSRQGRGTGTQYF. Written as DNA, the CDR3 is TGTGCCAGCAGTCGACAGGGGAGGGGAACTGGTACGCAGTATTTT.